The sequence of this T cell receptor (beta chain) was determined in a study of T cell responses to AZD1222 COVID-19 vaccine. Details on this clone: The antigen is undetermined.

This CDR3 spans 14 amino acids. Germline loops: CDR1 SGHAT, CDR2 FQNNGV. The J segment lost 6 bases and the V segment lost 5 bases, leaving 3 bases of the junction unmatched. Profiling relied on immunoSEQ multiplex PCR, and the TCRdb table lists in-frame clones only, not all of them. The table has some 120,000 clones, about 90% seen once. Study outcomes and limitations: Spike-wide vaccine-associated CD4 TCRs dominated at 160-218 and 743-854. The donor cohort was predominantly white British with a female majority, and clonal diversity may have been underestimated. Within unmutated variant regions lay the reported targets of nearly half of spike-specific TCRs.

V and J are TRBV11-2 and TRBJ2-7, with 14 bases fitting TRBD2. This receptor was obtained from an adult who received the AZD1222 COVID-19 vaccine. Here the sequenced sample was peripheral blood, taken 28 days after the second AZD1222 dose. Here the CDR3 reads CASSPGTSGGEQYF. The CDR3 nucleotides are TGTGCCAGCAGCCCTGGGACTAGCGGGGGCGAGCAGTACTTC.